Below are 8 T cell receptor beta chains sequenced from a single sample in a study of blood T cell repertoires in COVID-19. Clones were sequenced by immunoSEQ multiplex PCR, and TCRdb holds only the in-frame ones, with some missing. The sample lists some 62,000 clones, more than 60% occurring once. Sequences were obtained from peripheral blood. Receptors originate from a man in his sixties with acute or convalescent COVID-19.

The chain carries TRBV6-5 and TRBJ1-4, with D tentatively TRBD1 (6 bases). Between the trimmed V and J ends, which lost 7 bases and 6 bases, there was a span of 15 bases. Per the germline V gene, CDR1 is MNHEY and CDR2 is SVGAGI. The CDR3 has 14 amino acids. The CDR3 DNA is TGTGCCAGCACCAAAGGGGGGGCTTATGAAAAACTGTTTTTT. It yields the protein CASTKGGAYEKLFF.

The chain is built from TRBV9 and TRBJ2-3, with a weak D call TRBD2 (6 bases). Germline V gives CDR1 SGDLS, CDR2 YYNGEE. V shed 0 bases and J shed 0 bases, with 11 bases lying between them. The CDR3 spans 16 residues. CDR3 sequence (DNA): TGTGCCAGCAGCGTAGGTTTTAGCGGAAGCACAGATACGCAGTATTTT. Amino acid sequence: CASSVGFSGSTDTQYF. The whole variable domain, remainder taken from reference TRBV9 and TRBJ2-3, is DSGVTQTPKHLITATGQRVTLRCSPRSGDLSVYWYQQSLDQGLQFLIQYYNGEERAKGNILERFSAQQFPDLHSELNLSSLELGDSALYFCASSVGFSGSTDTQYFGPGTRLTVL.

This clone was detected once. The chain recombines TRBV7-2 with TRBJ1-2; TRBD1 matches 8 bases. Germline V gives CDR1 SGHTA, CDR2 FQGNSA. This CDR3 has 15 amino acids. Trimming removed 5 bases from V and 4 bases from J; junction bases left unmatched: 9. DNA of the CDR3: TGTGCCAGCAGCCCAGGGGGACAGGTGACCTATGGCTACACCTTC. Amino acid sequence: CASSPGGQVTYGYTF.

The chain has TRBV5-4 and TRBJ2-5, with D maybe TRBD1 (5 bases). Trimming cost V 0 bases and J 5 bases, with 11 bases left between them. Germline V gene sequence: CDR1 SGHNT, CDR2 YYREEE (reference sequence). CDR3 size: 14 residues. CDR3: CASSLERGGETQYF. The CDR3 DNA sequence: TGTGCCAGCAGCTTGGAAAGGGGCGGCGAGACCCAGTACTTC.

This clone appeared a few times. V gene TRBV6-5 combines with J gene TRBJ1-5, with unresolved D. The germline V gene has CDR1 MNHEY and CDR2 SVGAGI. This CDR3 contains 11 residues. Trimming removed 5 bases from V and 7 bases from J, with 6 bases in between. This CDR3 reads CASSHEQPQHF. The CDR3 nucleotides read TGTGCCAGCAGTCACGAGCAGCCCCAGCATTTT.

The chain combines TRBV28 with TRBJ1-2, with D perhaps TRBD1 (6 bases). Germline-derived CDR1 and CDR2 are MDHEN and SYDVKM. Trimming cost V 3 bases and J 7 bases, with 9 bases left between them. The CDR3 has 12 residues. CDR3 DNA sequence: TGTGCCAGCAGTTTGGGGGCGCGTGGCTACACCTTC. Translated: CASSLGARGYTF.

This sequence joins TRBV19 and TRBJ2-3; 7 bases fit TRBD2. The CDR3 covers 15 residues. V lost 7 bases to trimming and J lost 3 bases; unmatched junction nucleotides: 10. Germline lookup yields CDR1 LNHDA and CDR2 SQIVND (reference sequence). The CDR3 protein is CASTLVGGSTDTQYF. The CDR3 DNA follows: TGTGCCAGTACCCTAGTCGGCGGGAGTACAGATACGCAGTATTTT.

In this sample, this clone turned up once. The J gene is TRBJ2-3, the V gene TRBV10-3, with 9 bases lining up with TRBD1. The V gene end was trimmed by 4 bases and the J gene end by 3 bases; junction bases not matched to a gene: 5. The germline gives CDR1 ENHRY, CDR2 SYGVKD. The CDR3 runs to 15 residues. This CDR3 reads CAISGRDRETDTQYF. The CDR3 region has the DNA TGTGCCATCAGTGGACGGGACAGGGAGACAGATACGCAGTATTTT.